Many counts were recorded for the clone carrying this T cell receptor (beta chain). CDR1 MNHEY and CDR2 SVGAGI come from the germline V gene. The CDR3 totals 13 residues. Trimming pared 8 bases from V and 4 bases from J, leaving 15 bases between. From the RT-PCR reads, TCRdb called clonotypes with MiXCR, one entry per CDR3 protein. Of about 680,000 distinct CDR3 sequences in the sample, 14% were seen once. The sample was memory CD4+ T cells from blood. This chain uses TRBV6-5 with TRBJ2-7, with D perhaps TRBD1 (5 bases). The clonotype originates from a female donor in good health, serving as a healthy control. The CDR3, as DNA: TGTGCCAGCCAGGGTACGGTTGGATACGAGCAGTACTTC. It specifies CASQGTVGYEQYF.